This T cell receptor beta chain came from a study of T cell responses to AZD1222 COVID-19 vaccine. Study-level findings and limits: It should be noted that donors were predominantly white British and more often female, and clonal diversity was possibly underestimated. Nearly half of unique spike-specific TCRs reportedly avoided B.1.351 and B.1.1.7 mutated regions. Once two AZD1222 doses were given, Spike-specific TCR breadth and depth went up.

Germline V lookup: CDR1 SEHNR, CDR2 FQNEAQ (reference sequence). CDR3 length: 13 residues. The V gene lost 5 bases and the J gene lost 0 bases, with 7 bases spanning the gap. The table came from immunoSEQ multiplex PCR; TCRdb's copy has only in-frame clones and leaves some out. The data hold under 200,000 clones, with 75% to 90% observed a single time. A note on this clone: What it recognizes is unknown.

The sequenced sample was peripheral blood, obtained on day 0 of MenACWY control vaccination. This chain connects TRBV7-9 to TRBJ1-2; D not resolved. This receptor was taken from an adult in good health. CDR3 protein: CASSPSANYGYTF. Here the CDR3 DNA reads TGTGCCAGCAGCCCGTCGGCTAACTATGGCTACACCTTC.